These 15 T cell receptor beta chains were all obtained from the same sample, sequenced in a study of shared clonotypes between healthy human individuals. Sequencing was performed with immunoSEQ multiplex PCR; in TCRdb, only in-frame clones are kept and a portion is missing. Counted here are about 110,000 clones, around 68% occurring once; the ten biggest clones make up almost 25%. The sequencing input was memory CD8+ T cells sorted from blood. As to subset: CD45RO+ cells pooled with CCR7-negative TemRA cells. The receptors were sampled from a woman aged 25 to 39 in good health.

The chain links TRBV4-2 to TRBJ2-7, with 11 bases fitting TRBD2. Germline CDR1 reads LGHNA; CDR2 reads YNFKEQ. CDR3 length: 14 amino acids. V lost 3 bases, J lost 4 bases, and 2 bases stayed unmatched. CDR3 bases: TGTGCCAGCAGCCAGGGACTAGCGGATTACGAGCAGTACTTC. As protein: CASSQGLADYEQYF.

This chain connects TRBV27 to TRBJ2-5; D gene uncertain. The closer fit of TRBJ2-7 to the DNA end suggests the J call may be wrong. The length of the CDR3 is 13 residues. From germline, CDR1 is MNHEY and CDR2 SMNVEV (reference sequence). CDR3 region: CASSSTTRYEQYF. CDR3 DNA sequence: TGTGCCAGCAGTTCCACGACCCGGTACGAGCAGTACTTC.

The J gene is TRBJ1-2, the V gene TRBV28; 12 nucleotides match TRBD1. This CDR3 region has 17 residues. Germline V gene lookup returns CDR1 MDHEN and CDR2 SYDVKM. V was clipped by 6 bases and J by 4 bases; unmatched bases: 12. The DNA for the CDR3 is TGTGCCAGCAGCCTCGGGGACAGGGGGCGTGGGATCTATGGCTACACCTTC. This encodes CASSLGDRGRGIYGYTF.

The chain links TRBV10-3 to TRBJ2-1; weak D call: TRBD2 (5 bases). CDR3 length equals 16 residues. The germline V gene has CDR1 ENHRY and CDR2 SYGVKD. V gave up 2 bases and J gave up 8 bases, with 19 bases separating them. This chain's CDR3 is CAISEPLRGIGDEQFF. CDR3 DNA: TGTGCCATCAGTGAGCCCCTTCGCGGAATCGGGGATGAGCAGTTCTTC.

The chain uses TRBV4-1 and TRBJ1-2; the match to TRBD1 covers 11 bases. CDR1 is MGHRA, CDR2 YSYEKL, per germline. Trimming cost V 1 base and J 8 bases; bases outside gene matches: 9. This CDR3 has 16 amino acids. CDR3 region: CASSQGIGQGAQGYTF. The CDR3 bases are TGCGCCAGCAGCCAAGGTATCGGACAGGGGGCGCAGGGCTACACCTTC.

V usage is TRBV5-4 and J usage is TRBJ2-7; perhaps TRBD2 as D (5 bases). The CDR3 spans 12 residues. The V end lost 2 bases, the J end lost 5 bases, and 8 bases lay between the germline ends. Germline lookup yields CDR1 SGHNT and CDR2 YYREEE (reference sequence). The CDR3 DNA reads TGTGCCAGCAGCTTCCTAGCCCACGAGCAGTACTTC. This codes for CASSFLAHEQYF. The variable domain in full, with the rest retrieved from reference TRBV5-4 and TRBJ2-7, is ETGVTQSPTHLIKTRGQQVTLRCSSQSGHNTVSWYQQALGQGPQFIFQYYREEENGRGNFPPRFSGLQFPNYSSELNVNALELDDSALYLCASSFLAHEQYFGPGTRLTVT.

The DNA for the CDR3 is TGCGCCAGCAAGGGTCAGAACACCGGGGAGCTGTTTTTT. This translates into CASKGQNTGELFF. The V and J genes are TRBV5-1 and TRBJ2-2; D gene uncertain. CDR1 and CDR2 from the germline V gene are SGHRS and YFSETQ. This CDR3 spans 13 amino acids. V was trimmed by 6 bases and J by 1 base, leaving 7 bases between them.

The CDR3 DNA reads TGTGCCAGCAGTTTATTCGCCGGACCCTACGAGCAGTACTTC. It specifies CASSLFAGPYEQYF. V and J are TRBV28 and TRBJ2-7; the D is unclear. Germline CDR1 is MDHEN and CDR2 is SYDVKM. V was clipped by 1 base and J by 2 bases, with 9 bases between them. CDR3 size: 14 residues.

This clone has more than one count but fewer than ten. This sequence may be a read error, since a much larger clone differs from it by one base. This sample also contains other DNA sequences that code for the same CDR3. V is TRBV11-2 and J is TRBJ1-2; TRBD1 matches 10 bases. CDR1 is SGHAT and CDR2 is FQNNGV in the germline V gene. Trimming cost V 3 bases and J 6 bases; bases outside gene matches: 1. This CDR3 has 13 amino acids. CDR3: CASSLGTGDGYTF. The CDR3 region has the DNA TGTGCCAGCAGCTTGGGGACAGGGGATGGCTACACCTTC.

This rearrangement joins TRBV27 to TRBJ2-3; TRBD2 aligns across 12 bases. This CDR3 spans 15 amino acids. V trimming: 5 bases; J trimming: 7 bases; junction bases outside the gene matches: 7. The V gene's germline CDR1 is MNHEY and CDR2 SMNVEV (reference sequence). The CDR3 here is CASSPYGLAGHTQYF. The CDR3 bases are TGTGCCAGCAGTCCCTACGGACTAGCGGGACATACGCAGTATTTT.

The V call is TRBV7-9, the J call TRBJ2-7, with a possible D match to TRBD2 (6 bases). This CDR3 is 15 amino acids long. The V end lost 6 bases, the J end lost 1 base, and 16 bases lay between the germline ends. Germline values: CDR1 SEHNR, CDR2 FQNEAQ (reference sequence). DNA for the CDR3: TGTGCCAGCAGTGGACCCGGGACTCCTTCCTACGAGCAGTACTTC. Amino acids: CASSGPGTPSYEQYF.

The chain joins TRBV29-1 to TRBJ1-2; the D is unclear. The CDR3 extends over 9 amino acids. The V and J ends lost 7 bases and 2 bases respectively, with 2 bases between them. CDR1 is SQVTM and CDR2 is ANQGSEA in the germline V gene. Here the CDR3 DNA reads TGCAGCGCCAACTATGGCTACACCTTC. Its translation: CSANYGYTF.

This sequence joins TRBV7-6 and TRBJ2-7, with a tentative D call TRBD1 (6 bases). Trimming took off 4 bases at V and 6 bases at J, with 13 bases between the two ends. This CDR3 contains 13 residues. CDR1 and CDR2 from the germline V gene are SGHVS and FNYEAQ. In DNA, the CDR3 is TGTGCCAGCAGCTCGAGACAGGTAACCGAGCAGTACTTC. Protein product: CASSSRQVTEQYF. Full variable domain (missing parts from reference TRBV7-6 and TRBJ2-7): GAGVSQSPRYKVTKRGQDVALRCDPISGHVSLYWYRQALGQGPEFLTYFNYEAQQDKSGLPNDRFSAERPEGSISTLTIQRTEQRDSAMYRCASSSRQVTEQYFGPGTRLTVT.

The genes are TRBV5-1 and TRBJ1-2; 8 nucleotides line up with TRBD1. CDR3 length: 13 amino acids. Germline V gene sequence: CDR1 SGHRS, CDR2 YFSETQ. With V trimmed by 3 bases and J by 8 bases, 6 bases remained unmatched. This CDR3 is CASSSDRVRGYTF. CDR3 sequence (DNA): TGCGCCAGCAGCTCGGACAGGGTACGCGGCTACACCTTC. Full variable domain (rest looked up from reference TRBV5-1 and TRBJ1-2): KAGVTQTPRYLIKTRGQQVTLSCSPISGHRSVSWYQQTPGQGLQFLFEYFSETQRNKGNFPGRFSGRQFSNSRSEMNVSTLELGDSALYLCASSSDRVRGYTFGSGTRLTVV.

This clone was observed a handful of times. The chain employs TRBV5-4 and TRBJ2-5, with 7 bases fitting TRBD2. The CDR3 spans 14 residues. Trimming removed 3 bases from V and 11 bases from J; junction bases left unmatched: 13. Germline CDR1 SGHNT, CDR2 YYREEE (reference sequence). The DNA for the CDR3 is TGTGCCAGCAGCTCAACTAGCGACCTGGTGGAGCAGTACTTC. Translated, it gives CASSSTSDLVEQYF.